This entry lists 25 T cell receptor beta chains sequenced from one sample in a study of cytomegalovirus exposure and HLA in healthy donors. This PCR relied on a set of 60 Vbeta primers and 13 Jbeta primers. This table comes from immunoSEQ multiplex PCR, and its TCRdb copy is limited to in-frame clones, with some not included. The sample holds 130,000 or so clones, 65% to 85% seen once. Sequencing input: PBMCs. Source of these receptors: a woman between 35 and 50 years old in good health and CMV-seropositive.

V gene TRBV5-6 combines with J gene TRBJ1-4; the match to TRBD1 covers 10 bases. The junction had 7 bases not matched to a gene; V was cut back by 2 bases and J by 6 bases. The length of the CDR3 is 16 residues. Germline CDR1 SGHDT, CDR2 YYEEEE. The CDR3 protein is CASSFGTGESDEKLFF. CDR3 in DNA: TGTGCCAGCAGCTTCGGGACAGGGGAGAGCGATGAAAAACTGTTTTTT.

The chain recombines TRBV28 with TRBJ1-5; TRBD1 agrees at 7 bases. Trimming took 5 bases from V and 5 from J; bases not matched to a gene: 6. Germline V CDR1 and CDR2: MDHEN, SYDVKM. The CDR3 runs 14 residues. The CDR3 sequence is CASSRDSTYQPQHF. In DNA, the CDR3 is TGTGCCAGCAGTCGGGACAGTACTTATCAGCCCCAGCATTTT. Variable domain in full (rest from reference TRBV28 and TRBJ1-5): DVKVTQSSRYLVKRTGEKVFLECVQDMDHENMFWYRQDPGLGLRLIYFSYDVKMKEKGDIPEGYSVSREKKERFSLILESASTNQTSMYLCASSRDSTYQPQHFGDGTRLSIL.

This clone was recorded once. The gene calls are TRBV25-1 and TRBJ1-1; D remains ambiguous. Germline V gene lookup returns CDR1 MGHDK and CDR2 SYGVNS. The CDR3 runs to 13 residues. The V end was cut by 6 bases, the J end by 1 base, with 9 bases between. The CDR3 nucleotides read TGTGCCAGCAGAGCTAACTCGAACACTGAAGCTTTCTTT. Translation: CASRANSNTEAFF. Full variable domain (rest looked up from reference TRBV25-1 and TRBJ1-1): EADIYQTPRYLVIGTGKKITLECSQTMGHDKMYWYQQDPGMELHLIHYSYGVNSTEKGDLSSESTVSRIRTEHFPLTLESARPSHTSQYLCASRANSNTEAFFGQGTRLTVV.

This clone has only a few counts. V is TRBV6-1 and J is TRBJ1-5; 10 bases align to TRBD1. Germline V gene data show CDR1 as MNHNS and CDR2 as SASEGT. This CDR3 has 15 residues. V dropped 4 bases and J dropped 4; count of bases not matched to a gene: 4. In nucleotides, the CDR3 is TGTGCCAGCAGTGGGGGACAGGGGATGAATCAGCCCCAGCATTTT. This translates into CASSGGQGMNQPQHF.

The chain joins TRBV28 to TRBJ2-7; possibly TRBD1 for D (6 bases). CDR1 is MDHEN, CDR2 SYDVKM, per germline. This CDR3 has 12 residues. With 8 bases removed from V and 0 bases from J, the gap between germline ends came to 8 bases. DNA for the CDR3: TGTGCCAGCGGCAGGGGCTCCTACGAGCAGTACTTC. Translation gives CASGRGSYEQYF.

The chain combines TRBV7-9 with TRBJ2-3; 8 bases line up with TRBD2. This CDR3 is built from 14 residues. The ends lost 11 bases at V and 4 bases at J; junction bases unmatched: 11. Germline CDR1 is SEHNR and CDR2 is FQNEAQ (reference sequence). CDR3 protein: CAPSTGGAPDTQYF. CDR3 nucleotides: TGTGCCCCCTCAACGGGGGGGGCCCCAGATACGCAGTATTTT.

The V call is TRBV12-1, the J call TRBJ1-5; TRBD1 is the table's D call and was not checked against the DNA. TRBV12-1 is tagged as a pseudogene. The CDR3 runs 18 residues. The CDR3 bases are TGTGCCAGCAGCTTTGGGGGACAGGGGGAGATGGGCAATCAGCCCCAGCATTTT. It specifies CASSFGGQGEMGNQPQHF.

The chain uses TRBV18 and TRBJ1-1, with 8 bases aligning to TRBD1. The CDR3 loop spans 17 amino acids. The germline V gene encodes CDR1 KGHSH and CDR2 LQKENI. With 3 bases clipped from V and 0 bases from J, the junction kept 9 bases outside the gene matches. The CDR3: CASSPIRMDRVNTEAFF. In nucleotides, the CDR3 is TGTGCCAGCTCACCGATCCGGATGGACAGGGTGAACACTGAAGCTTTCTTT.

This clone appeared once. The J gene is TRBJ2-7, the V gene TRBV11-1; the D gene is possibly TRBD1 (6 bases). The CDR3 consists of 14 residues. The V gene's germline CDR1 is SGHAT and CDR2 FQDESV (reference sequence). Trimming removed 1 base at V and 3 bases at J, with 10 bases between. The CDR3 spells CASSLGGRGYEQYF. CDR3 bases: TGTGCCAGCAGCTTAGGGGGCAGGGGCTACGAGCAGTACTTC.

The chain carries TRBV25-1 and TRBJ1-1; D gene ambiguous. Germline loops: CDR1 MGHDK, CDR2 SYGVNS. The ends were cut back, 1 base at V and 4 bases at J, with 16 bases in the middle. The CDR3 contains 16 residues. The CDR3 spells CASSESGRGRGTEAFF. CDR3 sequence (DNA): TGTGCCAGCAGTGAATCAGGTCGCGGCCGGGGCACTGAAGCTTTCTTT. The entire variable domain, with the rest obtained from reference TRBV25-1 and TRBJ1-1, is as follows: EADIYQTPRYLVIGTGKKITLECSQTMGHDKMYWYQQDPGMELHLIHYSYGVNSTEKGDLSSESTVSRIRTEHFPLTLESARPSHTSQYLCASSESGRGRGTEAFFGQGTRLTVV.

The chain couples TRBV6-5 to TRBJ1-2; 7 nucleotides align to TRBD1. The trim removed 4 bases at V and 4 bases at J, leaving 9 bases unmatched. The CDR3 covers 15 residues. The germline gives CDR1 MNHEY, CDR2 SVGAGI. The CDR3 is CASSSYPTGTYGYTF. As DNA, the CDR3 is TGTGCCAGCAGTTCATACCCGACAGGGACCTATGGCTACACCTTC.

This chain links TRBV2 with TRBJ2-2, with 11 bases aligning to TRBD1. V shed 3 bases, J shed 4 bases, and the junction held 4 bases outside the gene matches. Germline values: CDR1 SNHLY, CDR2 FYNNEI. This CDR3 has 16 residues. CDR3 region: CASSDWTGGSTGELFF. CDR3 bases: TGTGCCAGCAGTGATTGGACAGGGGGCTCCACCGGGGAGCTGTTTTTT. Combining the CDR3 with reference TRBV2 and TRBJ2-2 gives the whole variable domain EPEVTQTPSHQVTQMGQEVILRCVPISNHLYFYWYRQILGQKVEFLVSFYNNEISEKSEIFDDQFSVERPDGSNFTLKIRSTKLEDSAMYFCASSDWTGGSTGELFFGEGSRLTVL.

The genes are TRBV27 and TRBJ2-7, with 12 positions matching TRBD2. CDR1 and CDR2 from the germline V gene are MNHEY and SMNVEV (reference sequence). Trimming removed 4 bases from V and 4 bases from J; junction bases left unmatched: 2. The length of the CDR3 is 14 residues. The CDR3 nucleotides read TGTGCCAGCAGTTACGGGACTAGCGGGTACGAGCAGTACTTC. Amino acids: CASSYGTSGYEQYF.

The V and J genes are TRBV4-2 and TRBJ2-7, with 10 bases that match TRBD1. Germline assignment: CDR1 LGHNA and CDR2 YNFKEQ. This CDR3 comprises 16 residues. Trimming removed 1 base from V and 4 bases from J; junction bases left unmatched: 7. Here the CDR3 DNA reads TGTGCCAGCAGCCAAGGGGGACAGGGGATGGATTACGAGCAGTACTTC. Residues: CASSQGGQGMDYEQYF.

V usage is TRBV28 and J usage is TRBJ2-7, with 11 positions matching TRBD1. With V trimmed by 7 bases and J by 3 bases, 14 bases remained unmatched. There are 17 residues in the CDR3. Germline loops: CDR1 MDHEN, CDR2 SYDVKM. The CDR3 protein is CASTGTLGQGAIYEQYF. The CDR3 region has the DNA TGTGCCAGCACCGGAACATTAGGACAGGGGGCGATCTACGAGCAGTACTTC.

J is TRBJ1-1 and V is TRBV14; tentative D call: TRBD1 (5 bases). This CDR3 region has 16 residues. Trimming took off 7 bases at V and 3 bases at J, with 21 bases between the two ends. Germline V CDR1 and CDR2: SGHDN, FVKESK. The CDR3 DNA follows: TGTGCCAGCACCCCCCTGGGGAGGTCGGGGGACACTGAAGCTTTCTTT. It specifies CASTPLGRSGDTEAFF.

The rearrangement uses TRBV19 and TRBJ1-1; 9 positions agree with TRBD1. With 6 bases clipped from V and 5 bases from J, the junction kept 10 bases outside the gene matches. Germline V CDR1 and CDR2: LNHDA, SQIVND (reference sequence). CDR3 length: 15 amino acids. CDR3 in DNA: TGTGCCAGTAGGGCAGCGGGACAGGGCAGGACTGAAGCTTTCTTT. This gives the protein CASRAAGQGRTEAFF.

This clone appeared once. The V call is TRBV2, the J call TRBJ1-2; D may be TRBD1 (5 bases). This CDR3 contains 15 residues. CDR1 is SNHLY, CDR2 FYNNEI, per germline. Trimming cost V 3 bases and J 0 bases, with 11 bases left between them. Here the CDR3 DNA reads TGTGCCAGCAGTGACAGGGTGGGAACTAACTATGGCTACACCTTC. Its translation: CASSDRVGTNYGYTF.

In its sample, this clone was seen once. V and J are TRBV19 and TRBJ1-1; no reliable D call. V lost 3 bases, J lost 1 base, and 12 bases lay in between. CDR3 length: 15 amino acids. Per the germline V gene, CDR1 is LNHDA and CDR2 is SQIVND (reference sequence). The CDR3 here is CASSMRSRGNTEAFF. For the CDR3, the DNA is TGTGCCAGTAGTATGAGAAGTCGGGGGAACACTGAAGCTTTCTTT.

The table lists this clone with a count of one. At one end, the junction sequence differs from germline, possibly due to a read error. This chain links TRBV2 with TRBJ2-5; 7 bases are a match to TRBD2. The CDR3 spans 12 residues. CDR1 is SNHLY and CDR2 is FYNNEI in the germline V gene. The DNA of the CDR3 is TGTGCCAGCAGTGACTTGACTAGCCCTATAGACTTC. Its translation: CASSDLTSPIDF.

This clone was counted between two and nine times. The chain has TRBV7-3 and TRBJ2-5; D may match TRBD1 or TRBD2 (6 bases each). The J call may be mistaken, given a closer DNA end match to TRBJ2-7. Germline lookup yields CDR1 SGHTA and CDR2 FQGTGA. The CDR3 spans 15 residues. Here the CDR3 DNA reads TGTGCCAGCAGCCCCAGCTCGGAGGGGGACTACGAGCAGTACTTC. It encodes CASSPSSEGDYEQYF.

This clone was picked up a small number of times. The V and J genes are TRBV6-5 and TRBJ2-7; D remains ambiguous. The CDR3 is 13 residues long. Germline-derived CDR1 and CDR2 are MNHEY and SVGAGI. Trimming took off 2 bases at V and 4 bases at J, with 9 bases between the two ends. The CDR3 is CASSYASTYEQYF. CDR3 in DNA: TGTGCCAGCAGTTACGCGAGTACTTACGAGCAGTACTTC.

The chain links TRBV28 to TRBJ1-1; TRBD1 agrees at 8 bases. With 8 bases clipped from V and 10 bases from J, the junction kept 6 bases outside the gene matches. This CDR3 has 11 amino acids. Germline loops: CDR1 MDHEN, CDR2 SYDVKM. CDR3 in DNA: TGTGCCAGCCTGGGACAGGAAGGAGCTTTCTTT. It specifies CASLGQEGAFF.

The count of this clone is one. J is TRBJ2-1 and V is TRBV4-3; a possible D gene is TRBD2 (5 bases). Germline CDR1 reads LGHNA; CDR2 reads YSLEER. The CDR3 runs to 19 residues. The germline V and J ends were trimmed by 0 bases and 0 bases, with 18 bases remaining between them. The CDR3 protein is CASSQDSLAEPSSYNEQFF. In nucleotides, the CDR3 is TGCGCCAGCAGCCAAGATAGCCTAGCCGAGCCGAGCTCCTACAATGAGCAGTTCTTC.

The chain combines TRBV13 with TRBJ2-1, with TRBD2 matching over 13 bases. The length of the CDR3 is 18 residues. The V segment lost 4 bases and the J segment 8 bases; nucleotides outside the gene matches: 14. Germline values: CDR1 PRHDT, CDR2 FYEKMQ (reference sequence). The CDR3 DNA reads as TGTGCCAGCAGCTCGAGAATACTAGCGGGAGGGCTCTGGGATGAGCAGTTCTTC. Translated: CASSSRILAGGLWDEQFF.